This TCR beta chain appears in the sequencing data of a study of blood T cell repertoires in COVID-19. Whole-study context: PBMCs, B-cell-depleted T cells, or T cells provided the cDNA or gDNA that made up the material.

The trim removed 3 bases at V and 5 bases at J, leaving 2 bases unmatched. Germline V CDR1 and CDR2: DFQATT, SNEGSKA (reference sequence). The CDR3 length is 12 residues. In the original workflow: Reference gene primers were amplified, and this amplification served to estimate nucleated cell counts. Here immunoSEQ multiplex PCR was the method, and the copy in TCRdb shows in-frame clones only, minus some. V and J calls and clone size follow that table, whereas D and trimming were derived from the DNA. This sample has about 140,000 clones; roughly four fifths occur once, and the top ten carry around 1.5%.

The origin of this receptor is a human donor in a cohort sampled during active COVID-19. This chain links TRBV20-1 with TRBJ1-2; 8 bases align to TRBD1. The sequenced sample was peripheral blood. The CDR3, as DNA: TGCAGTGCTAGTGGGACAGGATATGGCTACACCTTC. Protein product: CSASGTGYGYTF.